This T cell receptor (beta chain) was recovered during a study of CD8 T cells in ankylosing spondylitis. Findings and caveats of the study: Prior work had noted some motif variants in reactive arthritis blood and synovial fluid. Ankylosing spondylitis blood seemed to carry a telltale TCR beta motif made of roughly eight highly homologous variants.

This clonotype appeared many times. Its target is unknown. As the method for making TCR beta libraries, quantitative 5'-RACE with molecular barcodes was used. TCRdb fed the 5' RACE reads into MiXCR, producing one record per CDR3 protein. The repertoire has roughly 180,000 distinct CDR3 sequences, roughly 11% of them found once; the top ten carry almost 30%. Trimming shortened V by 6 bases and J by 0 bases, and 6 bases separated the two germline ends. This CDR3 contains 11 residues. Germline CDR1 SQVTM, CDR2 ANQGSEA. The rearrangement links TRBV29-1 to TRBJ2-7; perhaps TRBD1 as D (6 bases). Source material: blood, either unsorted or a sorted T cell fraction (not recorded which). The clonotype comes from a male donor with ankylosing spondylitis or in good health (not recorded which). The CDR3 sequence is CSVGGSYEQYF. CDR3 nucleotide sequence: TGCAGCGTAGGGGGCTCCTACGAGCAGTACTTC.